This T cell receptor beta chain emerged from a study of T cell repertoires in cytomegalovirus infection. Study overall: In the study, CMV epitopes included recently identified HLA-C-restricted and well-studied HLA-B-restricted ones. The public TCR beta signatures pointed to both CMV infection and matching HLA type.

This clonotype was counted only a few times. Its target is not known. One entry per CDR3 protein results from TCRdb running MiXCR on the reads. This table has around 300,000 distinct CDR3 sequences, about 20% appearing once. The CDR3 runs 17 residues. Per germline, CDR1 SGHNT and CDR2 YENEEA. V dropped 1 base and J dropped 3; count of bases not matched to a gene: 9. The receptor comes from a human donor in good health (CMV status not recorded). Some clones in this sample may be carry-over from other donors' samples. The sequences come from cultured PBMCs, collected from culture after CMV antigen stimulation. The genes are TRBV11-3 and TRBJ2-5; 9 bases line up with TRBD2. The CDR3 protein is CASSLGAGGPGKETQYF. The CDR3 DNA is TGTGCCAGCAGCTTAGGGGCGGGAGGGCCGGGGAAAGAGACCCAGTACTTC.